Described below is a single TCR beta chain sequence and its context. The sample is drawn from a study of shared T cell receptors in the human thymus. Here immunoSEQ multiplex PCR was the method, and the copy in TCRdb shows in-frame clones only, minus some. This sample carries about 400,000 clones, just under 95% of them seen once, and the ten largest clones take approximately 0.02%. Trimming removed 2 bases from V and 1 base from J; junction bases left unmatched: 4. The CDR3 spans 16 residues. Germline CDR1 reads WNHNN; CDR2 reads SYGVQD (reference sequence). Sequencing was performed on thymocytes. This chain uses TRBV10-1 with TRBJ2-5; 10 bases fit TRBD2. The TCR was taken from a human donor. CDR3 sequence reads: CASSEGSGRAQETQYF. In DNA, the CDR3 is TGCGCCAGCAGTGAGGGGAGCGGGAGGGCCCAAGAGACCCAGTACTTC.